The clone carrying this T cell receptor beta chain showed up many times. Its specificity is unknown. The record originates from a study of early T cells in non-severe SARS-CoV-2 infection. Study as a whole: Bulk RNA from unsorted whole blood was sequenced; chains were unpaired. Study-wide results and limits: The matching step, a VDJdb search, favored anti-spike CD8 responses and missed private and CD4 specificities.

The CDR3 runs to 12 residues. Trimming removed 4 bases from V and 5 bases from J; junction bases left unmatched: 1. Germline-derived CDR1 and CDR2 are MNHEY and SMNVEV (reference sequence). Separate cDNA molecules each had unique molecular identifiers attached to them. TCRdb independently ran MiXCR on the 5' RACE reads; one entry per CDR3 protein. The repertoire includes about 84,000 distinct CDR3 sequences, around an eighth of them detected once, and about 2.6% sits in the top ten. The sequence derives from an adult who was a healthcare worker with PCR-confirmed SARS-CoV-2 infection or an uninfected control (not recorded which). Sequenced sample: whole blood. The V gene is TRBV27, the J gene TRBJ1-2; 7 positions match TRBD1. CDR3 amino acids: CASSSGGYGYTF. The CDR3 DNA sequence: TGTGCCAGCAGTTCAGGGGGATATGGCTACACCTTC.